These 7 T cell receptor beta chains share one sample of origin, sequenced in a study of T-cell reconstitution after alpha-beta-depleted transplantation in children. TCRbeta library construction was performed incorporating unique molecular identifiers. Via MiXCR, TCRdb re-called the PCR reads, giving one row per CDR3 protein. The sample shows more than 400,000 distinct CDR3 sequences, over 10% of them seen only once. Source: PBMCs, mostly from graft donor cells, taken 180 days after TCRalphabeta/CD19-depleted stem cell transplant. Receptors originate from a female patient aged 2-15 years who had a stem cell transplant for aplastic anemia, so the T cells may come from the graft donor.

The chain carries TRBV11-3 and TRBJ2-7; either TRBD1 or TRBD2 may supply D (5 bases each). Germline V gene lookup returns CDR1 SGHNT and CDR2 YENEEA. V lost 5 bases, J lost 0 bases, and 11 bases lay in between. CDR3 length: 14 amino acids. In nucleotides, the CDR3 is TGTGCCAGCAGCGCCCGGGACGCCTCCTACGAGCAGTACGTC. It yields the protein CASSARDASYEQYV.

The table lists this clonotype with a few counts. CDR3 amino acids: CASSYRAKYGAGELFF. The CDR3 DNA reads as TGTGCCAGCAGTTACCGGGCGAAGTACGGAGCCGGGGAGCTGTTTTTT. V usage is TRBV6-5 and J usage is TRBJ2-2; D not resolved. The CDR3 is 16 residues long. V lost 2 bases and J 6 bases, leaving 16 bases between the germline ends. Germline CDR1 MNHEY, CDR2 SVGAGI.

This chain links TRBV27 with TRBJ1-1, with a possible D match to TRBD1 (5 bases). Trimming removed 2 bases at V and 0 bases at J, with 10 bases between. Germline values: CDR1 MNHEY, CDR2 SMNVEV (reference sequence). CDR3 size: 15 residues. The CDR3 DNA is TGTGCCAGCAGTTTAGCAGGGTACTTGAACACTGAAGCTTTCTTT. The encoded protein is CASSLAGYLNTEAFF.

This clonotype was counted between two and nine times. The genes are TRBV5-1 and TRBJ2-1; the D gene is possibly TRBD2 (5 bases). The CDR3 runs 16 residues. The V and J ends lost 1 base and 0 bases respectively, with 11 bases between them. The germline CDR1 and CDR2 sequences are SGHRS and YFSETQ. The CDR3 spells CASSLWRPYSYNEQFF. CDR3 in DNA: TGCGCCAGCAGCTTGTGGAGGCCTTACTCCTACAATGAGCAGTTCTTC. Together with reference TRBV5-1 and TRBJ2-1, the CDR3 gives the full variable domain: KAGVTQTPRYLIKTRGQQVTLSCSPISGHRSVSWYQQTPGQGLQFLFEYFSETQRNKGNFPGRFSGRQFSNSRSEMNVSTLELGDSALYLCASSLWRPYSYNEQFFGPGTRLTVL.

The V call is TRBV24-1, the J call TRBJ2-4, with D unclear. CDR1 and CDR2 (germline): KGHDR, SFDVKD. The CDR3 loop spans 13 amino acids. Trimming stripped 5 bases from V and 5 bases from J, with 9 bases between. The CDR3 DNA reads TGTGCCACCAGTGCCAGTTCAGAAAACATTCAGTACTTC. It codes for CATSASSENIQYF.

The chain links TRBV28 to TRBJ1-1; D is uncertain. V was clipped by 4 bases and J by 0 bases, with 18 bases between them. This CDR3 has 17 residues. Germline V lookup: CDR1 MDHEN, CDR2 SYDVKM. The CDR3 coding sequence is TGTGCCAGCAGTTCGACCCCTACTAGGGTCATGAACACTGAAGCTTTCTTT. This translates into CASSSTPTRVMNTEAFF. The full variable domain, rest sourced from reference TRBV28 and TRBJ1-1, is DVKVTQSSRYLVKRTGEKVFLECVQDMDHENMFWYRQDPGLGLRLIYFSYDVKMKEKGDIPEGYSVSREKKERFSLILESASTNQTSMYLCASSSTPTRVMNTEAFFGQGTRLTVV.

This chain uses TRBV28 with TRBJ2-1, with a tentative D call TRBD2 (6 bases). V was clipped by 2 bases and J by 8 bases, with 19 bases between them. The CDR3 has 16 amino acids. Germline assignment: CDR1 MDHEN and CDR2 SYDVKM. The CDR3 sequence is CASSLGAGKIDYEQFF. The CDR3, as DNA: TGTGCCAGCAGTTTAGGGGCGGGAAAGATTGACTATGAGCAGTTCTTC.